A single TCR beta chain is shown here with its context. This sample is part of a study of shared clonotypes between healthy human individuals. Positive CCR7 selection of CD45RO-negative cells yielded the naive CD8 cells, and terminally differentiated effector memory CD45RA+ cells were excluded. Produced via immunoSEQ multiplex PCR; TCRdb's table is partial and in-frame only. The profile shows roughly 590,000 clones, around 95% of them singletons. This CDR3 has 13 residues. The V gene's germline CDR1 is MNHNY and CDR2 SVGAGI (reference sequence). Trimming removed 0 bases at V and 9 bases at J, with 8 bases between.

Input material: naive CD8+ T cells sorted from blood. The rearrangement joins TRBV6-6 to TRBJ2-2; D gene ambiguous. This receptor was taken from a woman in her 30s in good health. CDR3 sequence reads: CASSYSGTWELFF. CDR3 nucleotide sequence: TGTGCCAGCAGTTACTCTGGTACCTGGGAGCTGTTTTTT.